Listed here is a single T cell receptor beta chain. This clonotype was counted a few times. This clone's antigen is unknown. Per-base quality was not reported, and no clone a single base away is much larger than it. The CDR3 has 15 amino acids, counting the end cysteine and phenylalanine. The CDR3 DNA has 45 bases and is translated from base 1. V drops 3 bases and J drops 2 bases, leaving 13 bases in between. Looking up the germline V gene yields CDR1 MNHNS and CDR2 SASEGT. These data are taken from a study of T-cell memory formation after mild COVID-19 (dated by TCRdb to the early 2020s). Describing the broader study: TCR sequence clusters from the two donors were largely donor specific. In two donors, T-cell clones that expanded and contracted after mild COVID-19 were followed by sequencing TCRalpha and TCRbeta repertoires longitudinally. Two young, previously healthy adult volunteers made up the cohort, one male and one female.

General conclusions and limits of the study: Balanced CD4/CD8 phenotypes were observed for clones contracting from day 15 to 85, whereas a bias towards CD4+ was observed for a second wave of clones expanding from day 15 to 37. The second-wave clones that peaked on day 37 were not confirmed to be SARS-CoV-2 specific. Contracting CD4+ clones were found mainly in CM and EM memory subsets, while CD8+ clones were enriched in EMRA. Some responding clones were detected in pre-infection memory, suggesting pre-existing cross-reactive memory T cells joined the SARS-CoV-2 response. Only a couple of mild cases were covered by the study, and larger cohorts that include severe cases with pre-infection samples were considered necessary.

Sequencer: Illumina NovaSeq 6000. TCRalpha and TCRbeta cDNA libraries were constructed by 5'RACE with constant-segment primers, with sample barcodes and unique molecular identifiers being introduced. RNA was extracted from every sample with Trizol reagent. Library amplification was performed in two PCR steps, and a second sample barcode and Illumina TruSeq adapters were introduced in the second step. The libraries were sequenced on an Illumina NovaSeq using 2 x 150 bp paired-end reads. The original methods were these. Reads were demultiplexed and collapsed into UMI-guided consensus sequences with migec v1.2.7. Using mixcr v2.1.11, UMI consensuses were aligned to TRA and TRB V and J templates and then assembled into clonotypes. Clonotypes were classified as expanded or contracted when called significant by both edgeR and NoisET, with noise models trained on biological replicates. For edgeR calls, the thresholds were a false discovery rate-adjusted p below 0.01 and a log2 fold-change of 1. PCA with hierarchical clustering of max-normalized trajectories of the 1000 most abundant clonotypes was used as exploratory dynamics analysis. The CD4 or CD8 phenotype of responding clones was assigned using the separately sequenced CD4+ and CD8+ repertoires. The raw public reads went through TCRdb reprocessing: fastp at Q25, MiXCR clone calling, in-frame beta chains kept. A single entry per CDR3 protein holds the most common genes and DNA from its merged rows. TCRdb, not the authors, supplied the V and J calls. Across this sample there are approximately 580,000 distinct CDR3 sequences, with around 20% seen only once. The ten top clones hold around 12% of the sample.

PBMCs were isolated by Ficoll-Paque density gradient centrifugation. The specimen was PBMCs or a T cell subset sorted from them (not recorded which). In this chain, TRBV6-1 is recombined with TRBJ1-2; the best D guess is TRBD1, with 6 bases matching. The TCR originated in an adult woman who had mild COVID-19 (a few samples of this study predate the infection). The sample titles of this study are shuffled in the database, so cell type and time point are left out; the donor was told from shared clones. The base sequence is TGTGCCAGCAGTGACGCATCGGGACACAACTATGGCTACACCTTC. This yields the protein CASSDASGHNYGYTF.